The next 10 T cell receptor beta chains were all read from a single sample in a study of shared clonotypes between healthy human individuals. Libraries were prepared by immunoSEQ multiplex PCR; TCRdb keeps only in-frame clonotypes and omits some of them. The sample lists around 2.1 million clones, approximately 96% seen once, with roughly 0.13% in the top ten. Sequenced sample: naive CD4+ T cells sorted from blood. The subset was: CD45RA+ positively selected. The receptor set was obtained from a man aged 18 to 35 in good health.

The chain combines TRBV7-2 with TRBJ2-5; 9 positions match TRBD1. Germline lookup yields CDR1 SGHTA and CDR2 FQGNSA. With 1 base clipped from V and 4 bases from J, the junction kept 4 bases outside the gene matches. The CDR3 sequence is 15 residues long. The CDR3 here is CASSLGGTGLETQYF. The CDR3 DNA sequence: TGTGCCAGCAGCTTAGGGGGGACAGGGTTAGAGACCCAGTACTTC. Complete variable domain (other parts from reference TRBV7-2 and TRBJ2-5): GAGVSQSPSNKVTEKGKDVELRCDPISGHTALYWYRQSLGQGLEFLIYFQGNSAPDKSGLPSDRFSAERTGGSVSTLTIQRTQQEDSAVYLCASSLGGTGLETQYFGPGTRLLVL.

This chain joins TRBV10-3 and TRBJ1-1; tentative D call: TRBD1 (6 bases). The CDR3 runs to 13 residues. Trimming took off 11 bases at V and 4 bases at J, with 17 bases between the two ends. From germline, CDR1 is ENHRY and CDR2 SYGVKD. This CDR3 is CALRRGSSTEAFF. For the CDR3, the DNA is TGTGCCCTACGGAGGGGGTCGTCCACTGAAGCTTTCTTT.

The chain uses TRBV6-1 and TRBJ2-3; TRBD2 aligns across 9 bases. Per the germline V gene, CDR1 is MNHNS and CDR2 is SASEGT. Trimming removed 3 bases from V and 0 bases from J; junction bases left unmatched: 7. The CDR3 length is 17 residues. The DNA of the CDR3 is TGTGCCAGCAGTGACCCCACTAGCGGGTATAGCACAGATACGCAGTATTTT. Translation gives CASSDPTSGYSTDTQYF.

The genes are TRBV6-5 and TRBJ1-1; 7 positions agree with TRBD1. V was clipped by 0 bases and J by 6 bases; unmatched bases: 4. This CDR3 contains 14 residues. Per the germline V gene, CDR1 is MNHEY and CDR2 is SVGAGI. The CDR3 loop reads CASSYSGGRAEAFF. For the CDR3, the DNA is TGTGCCAGCAGTTACTCAGGGGGCAGGGCTGAAGCTTTCTTT.

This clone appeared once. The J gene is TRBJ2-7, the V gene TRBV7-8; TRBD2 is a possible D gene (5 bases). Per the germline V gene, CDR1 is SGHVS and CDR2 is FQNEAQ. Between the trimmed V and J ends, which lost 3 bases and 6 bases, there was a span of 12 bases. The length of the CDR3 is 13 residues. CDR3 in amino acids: CASSLAAGLEQYF. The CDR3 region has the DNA TGTGCCAGCAGCTTGGCTGCGGGTCTCGAGCAGTACTTC.

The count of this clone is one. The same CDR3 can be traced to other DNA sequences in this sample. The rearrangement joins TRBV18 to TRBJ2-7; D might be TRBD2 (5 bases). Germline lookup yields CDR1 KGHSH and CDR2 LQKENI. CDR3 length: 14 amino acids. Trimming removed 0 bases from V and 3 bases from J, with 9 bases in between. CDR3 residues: CASSPPTGVYEQYF. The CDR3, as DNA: TGTGCCAGCTCACCACCGACCGGGGTCTACGAGCAGTACTTC.

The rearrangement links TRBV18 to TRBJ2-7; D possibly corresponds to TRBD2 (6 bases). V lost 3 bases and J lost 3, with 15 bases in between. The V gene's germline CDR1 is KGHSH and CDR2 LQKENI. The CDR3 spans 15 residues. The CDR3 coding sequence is TGTGCCAGCTCACCCCTTGGGGGGAGCGACTACGAGCAGTACTTC. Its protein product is CASSPLGGSDYEQYF. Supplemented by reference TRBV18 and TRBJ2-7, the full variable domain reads NAGVMQNPRHLVRRRGQEARLRCSPMKGHSHVYWYRQLPEEGLKFMVYLQKENIIDESGMPKERFSAEFPKEGPSILRIQQVVRGDSAAYFCASSPLGGSDYEQYFGPGTRLTVT.

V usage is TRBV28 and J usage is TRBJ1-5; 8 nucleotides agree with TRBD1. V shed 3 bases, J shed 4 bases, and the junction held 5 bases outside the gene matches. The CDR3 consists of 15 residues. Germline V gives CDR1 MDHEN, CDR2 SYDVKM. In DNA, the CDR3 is TGTGCCAGCAGTTTCCAGGACAGGGAGAATCAGCCCCAGCATTTT. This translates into CASSFQDRENQPQHF.

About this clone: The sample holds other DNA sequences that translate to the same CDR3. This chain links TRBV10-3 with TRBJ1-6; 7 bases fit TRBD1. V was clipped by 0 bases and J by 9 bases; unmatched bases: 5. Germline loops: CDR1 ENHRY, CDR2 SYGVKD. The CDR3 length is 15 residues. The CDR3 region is CAISESTGRGSPLHF. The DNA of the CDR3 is TGTGCCATCAGTGAGTCGACAGGGAGGGGTTCACCCCTCCACTTT.

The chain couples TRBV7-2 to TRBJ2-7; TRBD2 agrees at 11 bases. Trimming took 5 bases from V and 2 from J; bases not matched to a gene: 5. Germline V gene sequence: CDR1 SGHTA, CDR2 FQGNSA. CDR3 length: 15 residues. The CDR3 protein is CASSPGTSGPYEQYF. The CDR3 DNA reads TGTGCCAGCAGCCCCGGGACTAGCGGTCCCTACGAGCAGTACTTC.